The 19 T cell receptor beta chains in this list originate from one sample, sequenced in a study of cytomegalovirus exposure and HLA in healthy donors (dated by TCRdb to about 2017). Libraries came from the immunoSEQ multiplex PCR assay. What TCRdb holds here is the immuneACCESS table cut down to in-frame rearrangements. Part of the clones is not present; checked against another copy, under half of the missing clones reflect an unresolved V gene, and the others are unexplained. The sample records under 150,000 clones, 80% to 90% of which are singletons. The biggest ten clones account for almost 1.5% of the sample. The sequenced sample was PBMCs. The receptors stem from a woman in her thirties in good health and CMV-seronegative.

The V and J genes are TRBV19 and TRBJ2-7, with unresolved D. Trimming stripped 3 bases from V and 0 bases from J, with 6 bases between. CDR1 and CDR2 from the germline V gene are LNHDA and SQIVND (reference sequence). CDR3 size: 13 residues. Here the CDR3 reads CASSITGSYEQYF. CDR3 coding DNA: TGTGCCAGTAGTATTACCGGCTCCTACGAGCAGTACTTC.

J is TRBJ2-2 and V is TRBV18; tentatively, D is TRBD1 (6 bases). The V gene's germline CDR1 is KGHSH and CDR2 LQKENI. The CDR3 totals 15 residues. The V end was cut by 5 bases, the J end by 5 bases, with 15 bases between. The DNA for the CDR3 is TGTGCCAGCTCAGAACTACAGGGTAGGACCGGGGAGCTGTTTTTT. It is translated as CASSELQGRTGELFF.

The table lists this clone with a count of one. CDR3 protein: CASSLGFWNLAFSDTGELFF. The CDR3, as DNA: TGTGCCAGCAGCTTAGGTTTTTGGAATCTAGCATTTTCGGACACCGGGGAGCTGTTTTTT. The chain combines TRBV7-8 with TRBJ2-2; D might be TRBD2 (5 bases). Trimming shortened V by 1 base and J by 3 bases, and 24 bases separated the two germline ends. CDR3 length equals 20 residues. Germline V gene data show CDR1 as SGHVS and CDR2 as FQNEAQ.

This clone was found a few times. This chain joins TRBV19 and TRBJ2-7, with a possible D match to TRBD1 (5 bases). V was shortened by 3 bases and J by 3 bases, with 12 bases between the two germline ends. Per the germline V gene, CDR1 is LNHDA and CDR2 is SQIVND (reference sequence). The CDR3 covers 14 residues. CDR3 nucleotides: TGTGCCAGTAGTATTCGGCAGGGCAGCTACGAGCAGTACTTC. Residues: CASSIRQGSYEQYF. Together with reference TRBV19 and TRBJ2-7, the CDR3 gives the full variable domain: DGGITQSPKYLFRKEGQNVTLSCEQNLNHDAMYWYRQDPGQGLRLIYYSQIVNDFQKGDIAEGYSVSREKKESFPLTVTSAQKNPTAFYLCASSIRQGSYEQYFGPGTRLTVT.

This chain uses TRBV7-3 with TRBJ2-2; D unresolved. V shed 2 bases and J shed 3 bases, with 7 bases lying between them. The germline V gene encodes CDR1 SGHTA and CDR2 FQGTGA. The CDR3 has 14 residues. CDR3 region: CASSLGGYTGELFF. In nucleotides, the CDR3 is TGTGCCAGCAGCTTAGGTGGCTACACCGGGGAGCTGTTTTTT.

This clone was detected only a few times. The chain combines TRBV5-8 with TRBJ1-5; 8 nucleotides line up with TRBD1. This CDR3 spans 17 amino acids. J gave up 4 bases and V 2 bases, and 11 bases lay outside the gene matches. From germline, CDR1 is SGHTS and CDR2 YDEGEE. As DNA, the CDR3 is TGTGCCAGCAGCTTTCGGACAGGGAGGATTGGAAATCAGCCCCAGCATTTT. This sequence encodes CASSFRTGRIGNQPQHF.

The chain uses TRBV27 and TRBJ1-6; maybe TRBD1 (6 bases). Trimming removed 9 bases from V and 10 bases from J, with 19 bases in between. This CDR3 is built from 14 residues. Germline V gives CDR1 MNHEY, CDR2 SMNVEV (reference sequence). CDR3 bases: TGTGCCAGTCGAGGACCCCGGACAGAGTCACCCCTCCACTTT. Translation gives CASRGPRTESPLHF.

The V and J genes are TRBV5-1 and TRBJ1-1; D is undetermined. Per germline, CDR1 SGHRS and CDR2 YFSETQ. V gave up 3 bases and J gave up 5 bases, with 17 bases separating them. The CDR3 is made up of 15 amino acids. The CDR3 bases are TGCGCCAGCAGCTCCTTCCCCACGGTCGGTACTGAAGCTTTCTTT. Its protein is CASSSFPTVGTEAFF.

The gene calls are TRBV6-5 and TRBJ2-5; a weak D match, TRBD2 (6 bases). The CDR3 runs 16 residues. Germline assignment: CDR1 MNHEY and CDR2 SVGAGI. Trimming removed 2 bases from V and 2 bases from J, with 15 bases in between. The CDR3 is CASSYLTKRAQETQYF. The CDR3 DNA reads TGTGCCAGCAGTTACCTGACCAAGCGGGCACAAGAGACCCAGTACTTC.

The V gene is TRBV30, the J gene TRBJ1-3; maybe TRBD1 (5 bases). The CDR3 contains 13 residues. Per the germline V gene, CDR1 is GTSNPN and CDR2 is SVGIG (reference sequence). V was clipped by 3 bases and J by 4 bases, with 10 bases between them. The CDR3 region has the DNA TGTGCCTGGAGGCAGGGAGGGGGAAACACCATATATTTT. This codes for CAWRQGGGNTIYF.

This rearrangement joins TRBV2 to TRBJ1-5, with D possibly matching TRBD1 (6 bases). The germline CDR1 and CDR2 sequences are SNHLY and FYNNEI. This CDR3 comprises 13 residues. Deletions cut 6 bases from V and 4 bases from J, with 10 bases between. The CDR3 loop reads CASRRDTNQPQHF. For the CDR3, the DNA is TGTGCCAGCAGACGGGACACAAATCAGCCCCAGCATTTT.

The chain recombines TRBV18 with TRBJ1-2; D may be TRBD1 (5 bases). The V gene lost 3 bases and the J gene lost 6 bases, with 8 bases spanning the gap. Germline CDR1 KGHSH, CDR2 LQKENI. CDR3 length: 12 amino acids. DNA for the CDR3: TGTGCCAGCTCACCTGAGACAGATGGCTACACCTTC. Translated: CASSPETDGYTF.

The chain links TRBV27 to TRBJ2-7; D remains unclear. The length of the CDR3 is 15 residues. The ends were cut back, 0 bases at V and 7 bases at J, with 16 bases in the middle. The germline CDR1 and CDR2 sequences are MNHEY and SMNVEV (reference sequence). The DNA for the CDR3 is TGTGCCAGCAGTTTATCGTGGCAGGTGGTTGGGGAGCAGTACTTC. As protein: CASSLSWQVVGEQYF.

The chain has TRBV7-6 and TRBJ2-3; 14 bases fit TRBD2. The CDR3 totals 17 residues. Per the germline V gene, CDR1 is SGHVS and CDR2 is FNYEAQ. The J segment lost 0 bases and the V segment lost 4 bases, leaving 3 bases of the junction unmatched. CDR3 amino acids: CASSSRLAGGSTDTQYF. CDR3 nucleotides: TGTGCCAGCAGCTCCCGACTAGCGGGGGGGAGCACAGATACGCAGTATTTT.

The chain joins TRBV11-2 to TRBJ2-5; D might be TRBD2 (5 bases). The CDR3 has 16 amino acids. CDR1 and CDR2 (germline): SGHAT, FQNNGV. With 1 base removed from V and 4 bases from J, the gap between germline ends came to 16 bases. CDR3 bases: TGTGCCAGCAGCTTAGGAGGGAGAGGACCAGGAGAGACCCAGTACTTC. Translation: CASSLGGRGPGETQYF.

The chain carries TRBV28 and TRBJ1-2, with 10 bases identical to TRBD1. The CDR3 extends over 15 amino acids. CDR1 MDHEN and CDR2 SYDVKM come from the germline V gene. The V and J ends lost 3 bases and 4 bases, in that order; junction bases with no gene match: 5. This CDR3 reads CASSLRDRGSYGYTF. CDR3 DNA: TGTGCCAGCAGTTTGAGGGACAGGGGCTCCTATGGCTACACCTTC.

The chain carries TRBV2 and TRBJ2-2; maybe TRBD1 (6 bases). The CDR3 is 15 residues long. CDR1 and CDR2 from the germline V gene are SNHLY and FYNNEI. V dropped 3 bases and J dropped 6 bases, with 14 bases sitting between them. Here the CDR3 DNA reads TGTGCCAGCAGTGATTTTGGGGGCGCGGCCGGGGAGCTGTTTTTT. It yields the protein CASSDFGGAAGELFF.

This chain joins TRBV18 and TRBJ2-6; TRBD1 aligns across 9 bases. The germline gives CDR1 KGHSH, CDR2 LQKENI. Unmatched junction bases numbered 8, after V lost 8 bases and J lost 0 bases. The CDR3 has 17 amino acids. In DNA form, the CDR3 reads TGTGCCAGCGACGGGACAGGGTCTCTCTCTGGGGCCAACGTCCTGACTTTC. It yields the protein CASDGTGSLSGANVLTF.

The chain has TRBV27 and TRBJ1-1, with 8 bases identical to TRBD1. The CDR3 runs 14 residues. Germline lookup yields CDR1 MNHEY and CDR2 SMNVEV (reference sequence). Trimming removed 3 bases from V and 3 bases from J; junction bases left unmatched: 3. The CDR3 coding sequence is TGTGCCAGCAGTTTGACAGGGGCGGACACTGAAGCTTTCTTT. This encodes CASSLTGADTEAFF.